The 24 T cell receptor beta chains presented below share a single source sample, sequenced in a study of blood T cells in healthy people across ages. Through a sample-barcoded 5' primer and a J-beta primer mix, a second PCR was run for roughly 7 to 11 cycles. TCRdb analysed the 5' RACE reads with MiXCR anew, one entry per CDR3 protein. This table has about 1.5 million distinct CDR3 sequences, roughly 43% appearing once. Sequencing input: blood. The receptors come from a young woman in good health.

This chain connects TRBV20-1 to TRBJ2-1; TRBD1 matches 8 bases. Germline V CDR1 and CDR2: DFQATT, SNEGSKA (reference sequence). This CDR3 comprises 16 residues. Trimming cost V 0 bases and J 2 bases; bases outside gene matches: 6. The chain's CDR3 is CSARDGAGGTYNEQFF. In DNA form, the CDR3 reads TGCAGTGCTAGAGATGGTGCAGGGGGCACCTACAATGAGCAGTTCTTC.

V is TRBV7-9 and J is TRBJ2-7, with D possibly being TRBD1 (6 bases). The DNA matches TRBJ2-4 better at its end, which makes the J call doubtful. Germline V CDR1 and CDR2: SEHNR, FQNEAQ (reference sequence). The CDR3 has 14 amino acids. CDR3 nucleotides: TGTGCCAGCAGCGCCAGGGGCACGGGAAACATTCAGTACTTC. Protein: CASSARGTGNIQYF.

In this sample, this clonotype turned up a few times. The chain recombines TRBV7-2 with TRBJ2-1; TRBD1 might be the D (6 bases). The ends were cut back, 1 base at V and 0 bases at J, with 10 bases in the middle. The germline gives CDR1 SGHTA, CDR2 FQGNSA. CDR3 size: 16 residues. This CDR3 reads CASSLGGPRSYNEQFF. CDR3 nucleotides: TGTGCCAGCAGCTTAGGGGGGCCGCGCTCCTACAATGAGCAGTTCTTC.

This clonotype has just a few counts. This chain uses TRBV9 with TRBJ2-3, with TRBD1 as a possible D gene (5 bases). The CDR3 spans 17 residues. Germline V gene lookup returns CDR1 SGDLS and CDR2 YYNGEE. The V end was cut by 0 bases, the J end by 1 base, with 15 bases between. CDR3 residues: CASSVEGWGRRTDTQYF. The CDR3 DNA is TGTGCCAGCAGCGTAGAGGGGTGGGGCAGACGCACAGATACGCAGTATTTT. The full variable domain, its missing parts supplied by reference TRBV9 and TRBJ2-3, is DSGVTQTPKHLITATGQRVTLRCSPRSGDLSVYWYQQSLDQGLQFLIQYYNGEERAKGNILERFSAQQFPDLHSELNLSSLELGDSALYFCASSVEGWGRRTDTQYFGPGTRLTVL.

This clonotype was observed a few times. Its ends do not fully match the called genes, so a read error is possible. The chain recombines TRBV6-5 with TRBJ2-6, with TRBD1 as a possible D gene (5 bases). Germline lookup yields CDR1 MNHEY and CDR2 SVGAGI. This CDR3 is 15 amino acids long. The CDR3 reads CASTVTVSGANVPTF. The DNA for the CDR3 is TGTGCCAGCACTGTGACAGTCTCTGGGGCCAACGTCCCGACTTTC.

In its sample, this clonotype was seen a few times. The rearrangement links TRBV20-1 to TRBJ2-1, with 7 bases lining up with TRBD2. Trimming took 7 bases from V and 6 from J; bases not matched to a gene: 18. Germline CDR1 DFQATT, CDR2 SNEGSKA (reference sequence). The CDR3 is 16 amino acids. Here the CDR3 DNA reads TGCAGTGGGTCGGGTTTCCCGGGAGGCGGTTTCAATGAGCAGTTCTTC. Translated: CSGSGFPGGGFNEQFF.

This clonotype was counted between two and nine times. This rearrangement joins TRBV7-9 to TRBJ2-5; 10 bases are shared with TRBD2. CDR1 is SEHNR and CDR2 is FQNEAQ in the germline V gene (reference sequence). The trim removed 3 bases at V and 4 bases at J, leaving 8 bases unmatched. CDR3 length equals 16 residues. CDR3 amino acids: CASSFSKAGGRETQYF. CDR3 bases: TGTGCCAGCAGCTTTTCTAAAGCGGGAGGGCGAGAGACCCAGTACTTC.

The rearrangement links TRBV6-5 to TRBJ1-6; D uncertain. Trimming stripped 0 bases from V and 7 bases from J, with 13 bases between. The length of the CDR3 is 16 residues. The germline CDR1 and CDR2 sequences are MNHEY and SVGAGI. This CDR3 is CASSYSILDGNSPLHF. The CDR3 DNA reads TGTGCCAGCAGTTACTCGATTCTAGACGGAAATTCACCCCTCCACTTT.

This chain uses TRBV4-3 with TRBJ1-5, with D uncertain. V was cut by 4 bases and J by 4 bases, with 17 bases left in between. The CDR3 is 16 amino acids. The germline V gene encodes CDR1 LGHNA and CDR2 YSLEER. The CDR3 is CASSLNAILGNQPQHF. The DNA for the CDR3 is TGCGCCAGCAGCCTCAACGCGATACTCGGGAATCAGCCCCAGCATTTT.

This clonotype was observed a handful of times. The chain couples TRBV20-1 to TRBJ1-5; D gene ambiguous. Germline CDR1 and CDR2: DFQATT and SNEGSKA (reference sequence). CDR3 length: 13 residues. The germline V and J ends were trimmed by 2 bases and 1 base, with 6 bases remaining between them. CDR3 DNA sequence: TGCAGTGCTAGATATGGGAGCAATCAGCCCCAGCATTTT. Translation gives CSARYGSNQPQHF.

The chain combines TRBV7-2 with TRBJ1-5; D perhaps matches TRBD1 (6 bases). The CDR3 totals 15 residues. Trimming shortened V by 2 bases and J by 5 bases, and 13 bases separated the two germline ends. Germline CDR1 and CDR2: SGHTA and FQGNSA. The CDR3 loop is CASSLWGQLDQPQHF. The CDR3 coding sequence is TGTGCCAGCAGCTTATGGGGGCAATTGGATCAGCCCCAGCATTTT.

This clonotype has a handful of counts. The chain recombines TRBV29-1 with TRBJ2-3; possibly TRBD1 or TRBD2 for D (5 bases each). Trimming cost V 4 bases and J 5 bases, with 16 bases left between them. The CDR3 spans 14 residues. The germline V gene encodes CDR1 SQVTM and CDR2 ANQGSEA. CDR3 sequence (DNA): TGCAGCGTTGGGCCCGGGGACCAGCGAGATACGCAGTATTTT. The encoded protein is CSVGPGDQRDTQYF.

The gene calls are TRBV4-1 and TRBJ1-1; D is uncertain. Trimming took off 0 bases at V and 4 bases at J, with 15 bases between the two ends. This CDR3 has 16 amino acids. The germline V gene encodes CDR1 MGHRA and CDR2 YSYEKL. CDR3 sequence reads: CASSQETIRKGTEAFF. The DNA of the CDR3 is TGCGCCAGCAGCCAAGAAACTATTCGAAAAGGCACTGAAGCTTTCTTT.

The rearrangement joins TRBV6-9 to TRBJ2-5, with a tentative D call TRBD2 (6 bases). The ends were cut back, 6 bases at V and 5 bases at J, with 19 bases in the middle. The CDR3 is 15 residues long. Germline lookup yields CDR1 MNHGY and CDR2 SVAAGI. CDR3 loop: CASSFQTSSRETQYF. The CDR3 DNA reads TGTGCCAGCAGCTTCCAGACTAGTTCAAGGGAGACCCAGTACTTC.

As concerns this clonotype: A much larger clone lies a single base off, so this may be a read error. A read error is likely, as this CDR3 ends without the conserved phenylalanine or tryptophan. The chain combines TRBV4-1 with TRBJ2-4; TRBD2 might be the D (5 bases). The CDR3 contains 16 residues. Trimming took off 0 bases at V and 1 base at J, with 10 bases between the two ends. Per the germline V gene, CDR1 is MGHRA and CDR2 is YSYEKL. CDR3 DNA sequence: TGCGCCAGCAGCCAAGAGTCCCGAGGGGCCAAAAACATTCAGTACCTC. It is translated as CASSQESRGAKNIQYL.

This clonotype was counted between two and nine times. V usage is TRBV27 and J usage is TRBJ2-1; no firm D call. The CDR3 is 13 residues long. Germline V gives CDR1 MNHEY, CDR2 SMNVEV (reference sequence). Trimming pared 6 bases from V and 8 bases from J, leaving 14 bases between. In DNA, the CDR3 is TGTGCCAGCAGCAGATCGAGGCCCGATGAGCAGTTCTTC. It yields the protein CASSRSRPDEQFF.

This clonotype has only a few counts. This sequence joins TRBV6-6 and TRBJ2-7, with D tentatively TRBD2 (5 bases). Germline loops: CDR1 MNHNY, CDR2 SVGAGI (reference sequence). The V and J ends lost 2 bases and 2 bases respectively, with 13 bases between them. The CDR3 is 15 amino acids. The CDR3 bases are TGTGCCAGCAGTTACAAGGCCGGGGATCCCTACGAGCAGTACTTC. Protein: CASSYKAGDPYEQYF.

The chain couples TRBV10-1 to TRBJ1-2; D remains ambiguous. This CDR3 contains 14 residues. The V end lost 0 bases, the J end lost 8 bases, and 13 bases lay between the germline ends. Per the germline V gene, CDR1 is WNHNN and CDR2 is SYGVQD (reference sequence). CDR3 residues: CASSESGSPRGYTF. CDR3 coding DNA: TGCGCCAGCAGTGAGTCGGGCAGCCCCCGGGGCTACACCTTC.

J is TRBJ2-1 and V is TRBV24-1; TRBD1 matches 10 bases. Unmatched junction bases numbered 5, after V lost 4 bases and J lost 6 bases. CDR1 and CDR2 from the germline V gene are KGHDR and SFDVKD. The CDR3 contains 15 residues. The CDR3 sequence: CATSELGQGSNEQFF. CDR3 sequence (DNA): TGTGCCACCAGTGAGTTGGGACAGGGGTCCAATGAGCAGTTCTTC.

This chain joins TRBV20-1 and TRBJ2-7; D might be TRBD2 (7 bases). Germline values: CDR1 DFQATT, CDR2 SNEGSKA (reference sequence). The CDR3 covers 15 residues. Trimming pared 0 bases from V and 7 bases from J, leaving 19 bases between. CDR3 sequence (DNA): TGCAGTGCTAGAGATAAGGGGGAGGGCTACAATGAGCAGTACTTC. Encoded protein: CSARDKGEGYNEQYF.

This clonotype was counted between two and nine times. The chain couples TRBV5-6 to TRBJ1-5; D gene ambiguous. The CDR3 totals 17 residues. CDR1 and CDR2 from the germline V gene are SGHDT and YYEEEE. V was trimmed by 1 base and J by 0 bases, leaving 14 bases between them. Here the CDR3 DNA reads TGTGCCAGCAGCTTGTCTCGTAGTCCCTATAGCAATCAGCCCCAGCATTTT. It yields the protein CASSLSRSPYSNQPQHF.

The chain employs TRBV12-3 or TRBV12-4 and TRBJ1-4, with 10 bases matching TRBD1. Trimming took 5 bases from V and 5 from J; bases not matched to a gene: 8. This CDR3 comprises 16 residues. The CDR3 reads CASSNRDRGANEKLFF. The CDR3 DNA reads TGTGCCAGCAGTAACCGGGACAGGGGTGCGAATGAAAAACTGTTTTTT.

This clonotype was seen only a few times. The V call is TRBV3-1, the J call TRBJ2-3; D is unclear. The CDR3 consists of 12 residues. V lost 2 bases and J 5 bases, leaving 5 bases between the germline ends. The germline V gene has CDR1 LGHDT and CDR2 YNNKEL (reference sequence). In DNA form, the CDR3 reads TGTGCCAGCAGCCAAATTGAAGATACGCAGTATTTT. This gives the protein CASSQIEDTQYF.

This clonotype was seen more than once but under ten times. V is TRBV4-3 and J is TRBJ2-4; D remains ambiguous. V lost 0 bases, J lost 0 bases, and 6 bases lay in between. Germline V gene lookup returns CDR1 LGHNA and CDR2 YSLEER. The CDR3 runs 15 residues. CDR3 in amino acids: CASSQDSLAKNIQYF. The DNA for the CDR3 is TGCGCCAGCAGCCAAGATTCACTAGCCAAAAACATTCAGTACTTC.